This TCR beta chain appears in the sequencing data of a study of identical twins. The cDNA had a unique molecular identifier and a template-switch universal primer site. TCRdb re-called the 5' RACE reads through MiXCR, storing one row per CDR3 protein. The table shows 400,000 to 550,000 distinct CDR3 sequences, with about 24% occurring only once. Findings and limits, study-wide: Reduced insertions were recorded for abundant cord blood beta clonotypes, with no such pattern in memory repertoires.

Turning to this clonotype: Its cognate antigen is unknown.

V gave up 9 bases and J gave up 6 bases, with 10 bases separating them. CDR3 length: 12 residues. CDR1 and CDR2 from the germline V gene are KGHDR and SFDVKD. Separately, the same data were catalogued under a study of T cells expressing NK-cell markers. That work contributes: Several of the experiments relied on an anti-gamma-delta TCR antibody so that only alpha-beta TCR T cells were sorted.

This receptor was identified in a woman between 18 and 29 years old in good health. The chain couples TRBV24-1 to TRBJ2-2; unclear D gene. Sequences were obtained from CD4+ T cells sorted from blood. DNA of the CDR3: TGTGCCACCGGAAGGGTGGCCGGGGAGCTGTTTTTT. Its protein product is CATGRVAGELFF.